A single sample gave rise to the 25 T cell receptor beta chains below, sequenced in a study of blood T cells in healthy people across ages. Then a second PCR, running about 7 to 11 cycles, was carried out with a sample-barcoded 5' primer and a J-beta primer mix. Each CDR3 protein gets one entry after TCRdb re-called the 5' RACE reads with MiXCR. The data hold just under 750,000 distinct CDR3 sequences, with about 20% observed a single time. Sequenced input: blood. The origin of the receptors is an older man in good health.

CDR3: CASSPYKQNTEAFF. CDR3 coding DNA: TGTGCCAGCAGCCCGTACAAACAGAACACTGAAGCTTTCTTT. The chain joins TRBV14 to TRBJ1-1, with D unresolved. The V end was cut by 4 bases, the J end by 1 base, with 10 bases between. The CDR3 is 14 amino acids. The germline CDR1 and CDR2 sequences are SGHDN and FVKESK.

This clonotype was detected a few times. The chain has TRBV3-1 and TRBJ2-5; 8 bases are a match to TRBD2. Germline CDR1 LGHDT, CDR2 YNNKEL (reference sequence). V lost 1 base, J lost 2 bases, and 12 bases stayed unmatched. This CDR3 has 18 amino acids. The CDR3 coding sequence is TGTGCCAGCAGCCAAGTTTCCAGCGGGGGCCCCCAACAAGAGACCCAGTACTTC. This codes for CASSQVSSGGPQQETQYF.

The gene calls are TRBV9 and TRBJ2-4; unclear D gene. V was clipped by 3 bases and J by 0 bases, with 13 bases between them. CDR1 is SGDLS, CDR2 YYNGEE, per germline. There are 16 residues in the CDR3. CDR3 residues: CASSASTLLAKNIQYF. As DNA, the CDR3 is TGTGCCAGCAGCGCATCGACACTGCTAGCCAAAAACATTCAGTACTTC.

This clonotype was seen more than once but under ten times. V and J are TRBV29-1 and TRBJ1-2; D ambiguous. Per the germline V gene, CDR1 is SQVTM and CDR2 is ANQGSEA. The CDR3 is 11 amino acids. The chain's CDR3 is CTLPAGLGYTF. CDR3 DNA: TGCACCCTACCGGCAGGTTTAGGCTACACCTTC.

This clonotype was counted between two and nine times. The V gene is TRBV12-3 or TRBV12-4, the J gene TRBJ2-5, with a tentative D call TRBD2 (6 bases). The CDR3 extends over 15 amino acids. With 7 bases removed from V and 2 bases from J, the gap between germline ends came to 17 bases. The CDR3 DNA reads as TGTGCCAGCACTCCTCCGGGACTGACACAAGAGACCCAGTACTTC. Translated: CASTPPGLTQETQYF.

This chain joins TRBV7-2 and TRBJ2-3; 13 bases are shared with TRBD2. CDR3 length: 19 amino acids. The V gene end was trimmed by 5 bases and the J gene end by 4 bases; junction bases not matched to a gene: 15. Looked up from germline, CDR1 is SGHTA and CDR2 is FQGNSA. The CDR3 region has the DNA TGTGCCAGCAGCCCAGGACTAGCGGGAGTATTGTTCTACGCAGATACGCAGTATTTT. It yields the protein CASSPGLAGVLFYADTQYF.

The table lists this clonotype with a few counts. V is TRBV5-1 and J is TRBJ2-3; TRBD1 agrees at 7 bases. This CDR3 has 14 residues. V shed 0 bases, J shed 6 bases, and the junction held 4 bases outside the gene matches. The V gene's germline CDR1 is SGHRS and CDR2 YFSETQ. The CDR3 is CASSLETGIDTQYF. The CDR3 DNA reads TGCGCCAGCAGCTTGGAGACAGGGATTGATACGCAGTATTTT.

The chain uses TRBV29-1 and TRBJ2-3, with D uncertain. Deletions cut 3 bases from V and 1 base from J, with 11 bases between. CDR1 and CDR2 from the germline V gene are SQVTM and ANQGSEA. This CDR3 region has 14 residues. This chain's CDR3 is CSVDGVSRTDTQYF. CDR3 nucleotide sequence: TGCAGCGTTGACGGAGTCAGCCGCACAGATACGCAGTATTTT.

This clonotype has a handful of counts. The chain is built from TRBV6-6 and TRBJ2-5; no firm D call. CDR3 length: 14 amino acids. V lost 2 bases and J 2 bases, leaving 9 bases between the germline ends. Germline assignment: CDR1 MNHNY and CDR2 SVGAGI (reference sequence). Written as DNA, the CDR3 is TGTGCCAGCAGTTACCCCGCAGGTCAAGAGACCCAGTACTTC. This translates into CASSYPAGQETQYF.

The chain recombines TRBV6-1 with TRBJ2-3; the D gene could be TRBD1 or TRBD2 (5 bases each). The CDR3 length is 16 residues. Germline assignment: CDR1 MNHNS and CDR2 SASEGT. The V end was cut by 2 bases, the J end by 5 bases, with 17 bases between. CDR3 in amino acids: CASSELGTTRGDTQYF. The CDR3 nucleotides are TGTGCCAGCAGTGAACTGGGCACTACGAGGGGAGATACGCAGTATTTT.

This clonotype has just a few counts. V gene TRBV10-3 combines with J gene TRBJ2-3, with 8 bases fitting TRBD2. Trimming removed 5 bases from V and 1 base from J; junction bases left unmatched: 5. CDR3 length: 15 residues. Germline V lookup: CDR1 ENHRY, CDR2 SYGVKD. The CDR3 DNA reads TGTGCCATCAGTCCAGAAGCGGGGGGCACAGATACGCAGTATTTT. This codes for CAISPEAGGTDTQYF.

V gene TRBV5-5 combines with J gene TRBJ2-6; D is undetermined. This CDR3 comprises 16 residues. Between the trimmed V and J ends, which lost 2 bases and 2 bases, there was a span of 11 bases. Germline V gene lookup returns CDR1 SGHKS and CDR2 YYEKEE (reference sequence). CDR3 residues: CASSFAGQAGANVLTF. The CDR3 nucleotides read TGTGCCAGCAGCTTCGCTGGTCAAGCTGGGGCCAACGTCCTGACTTTC.

J is TRBJ2-7 and V is TRBV5-1; D is perhaps TRBD1 (6 bases). Trimming left V 4 bases short and J 2 bases short, with 13 bases between. CDR3 length: 14 residues. The germline V gene has CDR1 SGHRS and CDR2 YFSETQ. CDR3 nucleotide sequence: TGCGCCAGCAGCGGGGGACACTCAGCCTACGAGCAGTACTTC. Translated: CASSGGHSAYEQYF. The full variable domain, with the rest looked up from reference TRBV5-1 and TRBJ2-7, is KAGVTQTPRYLIKTRGQQVTLSCSPISGHRSVSWYQQTPGQGLQFLFEYFSETQRNKGNFPGRFSGRQFSNSRSEMNVSTLELGDSALYLCASSGGHSAYEQYFGPGTRLTVT.

The V gene is TRBV11-2, the J gene TRBJ2-3, with 8 nucleotides matching TRBD1. The CDR3 is 15 amino acids. Germline CDR1 and CDR2: SGHAT and FQNNGV. J gave up 2 bases and V 5 bases, and 6 bases lay outside the gene matches. The DNA for the CDR3 is TGTGCCAGCAGCGCGTCGGGACAGGTCACAGATACGCAGTATTTT. It translates to CASSASGQVTDTQYF.

CDR3 sequence (DNA): TGTGCCAGCAGCACTGGACTGGTACCCTACGAGCAGTACTTC. Translating it yields CASSTGLVPYEQYF. The chain links TRBV7-9 to TRBJ2-5; maybe TRBD2 (5 bases). The closer fit of TRBJ2-7 to the DNA end suggests the J call may be wrong. This CDR3 spans 14 amino acids. CDR1 and CDR2 (germline): SEHNR, FQNEAQ (reference sequence).

V usage is TRBV4-2 and J usage is TRBJ2-1; 11 bases fit TRBD2. Trimming took 0 bases from V and 10 from J; bases not matched to a gene: 14. The CDR3 is made up of 18 amino acids. The germline V gene encodes CDR1 LGHNA and CDR2 YNFKEQ. This chain's CDR3 is CASSQEGGSSGRAGEQFF. CDR3 sequence (DNA): TGTGCCAGCAGCCAAGAAGGAGGTAGTAGCGGGAGGGCCGGGGAGCAGTTCTTC.

This clonotype was seen many times. The V and J genes are TRBV5-1 and TRBJ2-1, with D uncertain. The DNA matches TRBJ2-7 better at its end, which makes the J call doubtful. This CDR3 has 14 residues. Germline loops: CDR1 SGHRS, CDR2 YFSETQ. Here the CDR3 reads CASSFDLNSYEQYV. The CDR3 DNA sequence: TGCGCCAGCAGCTTCGACCTGAACTCCTACGAGCAGTACGTC.

The gene calls are TRBV27 and TRBJ1-1, with a weak D call TRBD1 (6 bases). V lost 2 bases and J lost 6, with 16 bases in between. The germline V gene has CDR1 MNHEY and CDR2 SMNVEV (reference sequence). The CDR3 extends over 15 amino acids. The CDR3 DNA follows: TGTGCCAGCAGTTTACAGTGGATACAGGGCGCTGAAGCTTTCTTT. It encodes CASSLQWIQGAEAFF.

In regard to this clonotype: Without the conserved terminal phenylalanine or tryptophan, this CDR3 likely stems from a read error. V is TRBV6-5 and J is TRBJ2-5; maybe TRBD1 (5 bases). Germline-derived CDR1 and CDR2 are MNHEY and SVGAGI. The V gene lost 5 bases and the J gene lost 1 base, with 11 bases spanning the gap. The CDR3 covers 14 residues. This CDR3 is CASSRPGIQETQYL. The CDR3 coding sequence is TGTGCCAGCAGTCGCCCAGGGATCCAAGAGACCCAGTACCTC.

This chain connects TRBV29-1 to TRBJ2-3; the D gene is possibly TRBD2 (6 bases). V gave up 3 bases and J gave up 2 bases, with 9 bases separating them. This CDR3 has 13 residues. The germline V gene has CDR1 SQVTM and CDR2 ANQGSEA. The DNA for the CDR3 is TGCAGCGTTGAGGGAGGCACCACAGATACGCAGTATTTT. Translated, it gives CSVEGGTTDTQYF.

This clonotype was seen only a few times. This CDR3 is CASSFPGLAATDTQYF. The CDR3 DNA reads as TGTGCCAGCAGTTTCCCAGGACTAGCGGCCACAGATACGCAGTATTTT. The chain carries TRBV7-2 and TRBJ2-3, with 10 nucleotides matching TRBD2. In germline, CDR1 is SGHTA, CDR2 FQGNSA. The CDR3 is 16 residues long. The ends lost 6 bases at V and 2 bases at J; junction bases unmatched: 8. The full variable domain, its missing parts supplied by reference TRBV7-2 and TRBJ2-3, is GAGVSQSPSNKVTEKGKDVELRCDPISGHTALYWYRQSLGQGLEFLIYFQGNSAPDKSGLPSDRFSAERTGGSVSTLTIQRTQQEDSAVYLCASSFPGLAATDTQYFGPGTRLTVL.

This clonotype came up many times. CDR3 loop: CATSRDSGRMYEQFF. The CDR3 DNA reads TGTGCCACCAGCAGAGATTCGGGCCGAATGTATGAGCAGTTCTTC. The chain has TRBV15 and TRBJ2-1; D not resolved. The CDR3 spans 15 residues. V was pared by 0 bases and J by 8 bases, with 14 bases between. Germline V gene lookup returns CDR1 LNHNV and CDR2 YYDKDF (reference sequence).

This clonotype has a handful of counts. The CDR3 nucleotides are TGTGCCATCAGTGAGTGGGCTAGCGGGGGCACAGATACGCAGTATTTT. As protein: CAISEWASGGTDTQYF. V gene TRBV10-3 combines with J gene TRBJ2-3, with 9 positions matching TRBD2. This CDR3 has 16 amino acids. V gave up 1 base and J gave up 1 base; unmatched junction bases: 3. CDR1 is ENHRY, CDR2 SYGVKD, per germline.

This clonotype was counted between two and nine times. The chain carries TRBV5-1 and TRBJ2-1, with TRBD2 matching 15 bases. The CDR3 consists of 16 residues. The V segment lost 3 bases and the J segment 5 bases; nucleotides outside the gene matches: 3. Looked up from germline, CDR1 is SGHRS and CDR2 is YFSETQ. The CDR3 nucleotides read TGCGCCAGCAGCTCGGGACTAGCGGGGGGAAACAATGAGCAGTTCTTC. The encoded protein is CASSSGLAGGNNEQFF.

With regard to this clonotype: Relative to the germline gene, one junction end is altered; a read error may explain this. The V and J genes are TRBV11-3 and TRBJ2-5; D ambiguous. The last part of the DNA fits TRBJ2-1 better; the J call may be wrong. Germline V lookup: CDR1 SGHNT, CDR2 YENEEA. The CDR3 is made up of 14 amino acids. CDR3 sequence: CASRQSSTLDEQFF. The CDR3 region has the DNA TGTGCCAGCAGGCAAAGCTCCACCCTAGATGAACAGTTCTTC.